The T cell receptor (beta chain) described here comes from a study of blood T cell repertoires in COVID-19. Sequenced by immunoSEQ multiplex PCR; TCRdb stores in-frame clones only, minus some. Altogether about 330,000 clones are present, roughly 87% being singletons, with the ten largest covering approximately 5.2%. The study drew participants aged about 18 to 89 years from approximately 25 US areas. Participants' own reports of clinical history determined their cohort assignment. Donors in Cohort 3 counted as recovered after two negative PCRs, clearance, or symptom resolution. Germline-derived CDR1 and CDR2 are LNHDA and SQIVND (reference sequence). With 6 bases removed from V and 3 bases from J, the gap between germline ends came to 14 bases. CDR3 size: 14 residues.

V is TRBV19 and J is TRBJ1-2, with D hard to call. The TCR was taken from a woman in her thirties who had recovered from COVID-19. The sample comprised PBMCs or T cells enriched from blood (not recorded which). The CDR3 spells CASSSPREDYGYTF. In nucleotides, the CDR3 is TGTGCCAGTAGCAGTCCCCGGGAAGACTATGGCTACACCTTC.